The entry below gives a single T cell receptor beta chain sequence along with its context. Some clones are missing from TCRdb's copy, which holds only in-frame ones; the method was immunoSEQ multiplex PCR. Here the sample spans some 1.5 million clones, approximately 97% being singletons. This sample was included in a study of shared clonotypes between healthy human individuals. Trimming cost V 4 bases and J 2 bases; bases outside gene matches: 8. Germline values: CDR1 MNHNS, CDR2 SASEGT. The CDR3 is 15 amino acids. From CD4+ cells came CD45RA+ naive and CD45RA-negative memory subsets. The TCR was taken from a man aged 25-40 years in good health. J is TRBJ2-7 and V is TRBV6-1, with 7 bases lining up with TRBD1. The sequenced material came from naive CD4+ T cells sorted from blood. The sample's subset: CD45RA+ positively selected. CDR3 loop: CASSAGQPGPYEQYF. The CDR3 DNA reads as TGTGCCAGCAGTGCGGGACAGCCAGGGCCCTACGAGCAGTACTTC.